This entry features one TCR beta chain sequence. Here immunoSEQ multiplex PCR was the method, and the copy in TCRdb shows in-frame clones only, minus some. The sample includes about 35,000 clones. This record belongs to a study of T cells in women clearing cervical HPV infection. This clonotype was sampled from a woman aged 18-69 years with a cervical HPV16 infection that either progressed to CIN3+ or cleared (not recorded which). The sample was blood buffy coat.

Incomplete CDR3 DNA: TGTGCCAGCAGCTTAGCGCAGGGAGGAGAGACC. It is translated as CASSLAQGGET. The CDR3 reads in full as CASSLAQGGETQYF. The rearrangement uses TRBV7-8 and TRBJ2-5; weak D call: TRBD2 (6 bases). The read falls 3 residues short of the CDR3 end, and the missing part is taken from the germline J gene. CDR3 length: 14 amino acids. CDR1 is SGHVS and CDR2 is FQNEAQ in the germline V gene. V was cut by 0 bases and J by 4 bases, with 9 bases left in between.